These T cell receptor beta chains were read from a single sample in a study of blood T cell repertoires in COVID-19. Repertoires were generated with immunoSEQ multiplex PCR, while TCRdb's copy carries only in-frame clones and drops some. The table records roughly 180,000 clones, approximately 85% of them present only once. The sequenced material came from peripheral blood. Receptor source: a woman aged 55-69 years with acute or convalescent COVID-19. CDR3s include the opening cysteine and the closing phenylalanine or tryptophan. Fields, in order: CDR3 DNA, CDR3 protein, D gene, V gene, CDR3 length, clone size, J gene. The D gene is left open where the match is weak. Where a row states a size, it is once, few, many or the class of an expanded clone; other rows omit it.

TGTGCCAGTAGTCCCCGGACAGGGGCTTCCTCTTTGCAGCCCCAGCATTTT	CASSPRTGASSLQPQHF	TRBD1	TRBV19	17	-	TRBJ1-5
TGTGCCAGCAGTTCCCCCCCAGGTCTAGCGGGAGGGCTGACAGATACGCAGTATTTT	CASSSPPGLAGGLTDTQYF	TRBD2	TRBV28	19	-	TRBJ2-3
TGTGCCAGCTCACCACCAGGGGGTACGAACACTGAAGCTTTCTTT	CASSPPGGTNTEAFF	-	TRBV18	15	-	TRBJ1-1
TGTGCCAGCAGTTTATCTCCGACAGGGAACTACCTTCAGCCCCAGCATTTT	CASSLSPTGNYLQPQHF	TRBD1	TRBV28	17	few	TRBJ1-5
TGTGCCACCAGTGATTCCAGGGCTTGGGACACAGATACGCAGTATTTT	CATSDSRAWDTDTQYF	-	TRBV24-1	16	-	TRBJ2-3
TGTGCCAGCAGCGGACAGCACTATGGCTACACCTTC	CASSGQHYGYTF	-	TRBV28	12	-	TRBJ1-2
TGTGCCAGCAGTGCCCGGAGCGGAGGATATTACAATGAGCAGTTCTTC	CASSARSGGYYNEQFF	-	TRBV28	16	-	TRBJ2-1
TGCAGCGTTGAGTTGGTGACAGGGAATGGCTACACCTTC	CSVELVTGNGYTF	TRBD1	TRBV29-1	13	-	TRBJ1-2
TGTGCCACCAGCATCAAAATCGGAAACACCATATATTTT	CATSIKIGNTIYF	-	TRBV15	13	-	TRBJ1-3
TGTGCCAGCAGCTCCCCGTGGGGGGTCTCCTACGAGCAGTACTTC	CASSSPWGVSYEQYF	-	TRBV6-5	15	-	TRBJ2-7
TGCGCCAGCAGCCAAGTTTTGGGGACTAGCGGGAAAGGAGAGACCCAGTACTTC	CASSQVLGTSGKGETQYF	TRBD2	TRBV4-1	18	-	TRBJ2-5
TGTGCCTGGAATAGGGGGCAGGGGGCCAACGTCCTGACTTTC	CAWNRGQGANVLTF	TRBD1	TRBV30	14	-	TRBJ2-6
TGTGCCACCGCCGGAGGGTCGCTGAACGAGCAGTACTTC	CATAGGSLNEQYF	-	TRBV24-1	13	-	TRBJ2-7
TGCGCCAGCAGTCACAGGACAGGTTGTCAGCCCCAGCATTTT	CASSHRTGCQPQHF	TRBD1	TRBV23-1	14	-	TRBJ1-5
TGTGCCAGCAGCGGACTTTCCGTGTACAATGAGCAGTTCTTC	CASSGLSVYNEQFF	-	TRBV28	14	-	TRBJ2-1
TGTGCCAGCAGTTTACGCACAGGGAGAAGCTATGGCTACACCTTC	CASSLRTGRSYGYTF	-	TRBV28	15	-	TRBJ1-2
TGTGCCAGCAGCTCCGGGGACACTTTAAATCAGCCCCAGCATTTT	CASSSGDTLNQPQHF	-	TRBV7-9	15	-	TRBJ1-5
TGTGCCAGCAGCTCCCGGGACAGCCCCCGCTACACCTTC	CASSSRDSPRYTF	TRBD1	TRBV7-9	13	-	TRBJ1-2
TGTGCCAGCAGCTTAGACAGAATGGATTATGGCTACACCTTC	CASSLDRMDYGYTF	-	TRBV7-9	14	-	TRBJ1-2
TGTGCCAGTAGTATGGCTAGCGGTCAAGAGACCCAGTACTTC	CASSMASGQETQYF	TRBD2	TRBV19	14	-	TRBJ2-5
TGCAGCGTTGAACGGATGGGGGGGAACTACAATGAGCAGTTCTTC	CSVERMGGNYNEQFF	TRBD2	TRBV29-1	15	-	TRBJ2-1
TGTGCCAGTGCGACAGGAGCATACTACGAGCAGTACTTC	CASATGAYYEQYF	-	TRBV6-6	13	once	TRBJ2-7
TGTGCCAGCTCTTACGGGGGGGCGCAGCGATATGGCTACACCTTC	CASSYGGAQRYGYTF	-	TRBV28	15	-	TRBJ1-2
TGTGCCAGCAGTCATCTCCCCAGCGGGAGGTCCTACAATGAGCAGTTCTTC	CASSHLPSGRSYNEQFF	TRBD2	TRBV11-2	17	-	TRBJ2-1
TGTGCCAGCGGGACAACAGGGATCAGAGCTTTCTTT	CASGTTGIRAFF	-	TRBV27	12	-	TRBJ1-1
TGTGCCAGCTCACTTCAGGGGGGCGTCAACGAGCAGTACTTC	CASSLQGGVNEQYF	-	TRBV2	14	-	TRBJ2-7
TGTGCCAGCAGACGCGTCGGTCAATCCGGAAACACCATATATTTT	CASRRVGQSGNTIYF	-	TRBV6-6	15	-	TRBJ1-3
TGCGCCAGCGGTCAAGGGGCCGGGGAGCTGTTTTTT	CASGQGAGELFF	-	TRBV5-1	12	-	TRBJ2-2
TGTGCCAGTAGTATAGCAGGGGAGACCTATGGCTACACCTTC	CASSIAGETYGYTF	-	TRBV19	14	-	TRBJ1-2
TGTGCCAGCAGTCTGGGACTAGCGGGAGGGCCCAATGAGCAGTTCTTC	CASSLGLAGGPNEQFF	TRBD2	TRBV3-1/TRBV3-2	16	few	TRBJ2-1
TGTGCCAGCAGCTCTTCGGGGGGCACTGAAGCTTTCTTT	CASSSSGGTEAFF	-	TRBV7-9	13	-	TRBJ1-1
TGTGCCAGCAGCGTGGGGCAGGGGCCCCAGCATTTT	CASSVGQGPQHF	-	TRBV2	12	few	TRBJ1-5
TGTGCCGTCCGACGCATCGGGTCTGGCTACACCTTC	CAVRRIGSGYTF	-	TRBV27	12	few	TRBJ1-2
TGTGCCAGCAGCGTAGATGCGGTGAACACTGAAGCTTTCTTT	CASSVDAVNTEAFF	-	TRBV9	14	-	TRBJ1-1
TGTGCCAGCAGCGTAGACGTAAGGCCTGGGACTAGTAAAGAGACCCAGTACTTC	CASSVDVRPGTSKETQYF	TRBD2	TRBV9	18	-	TRBJ2-5